The clone carrying this T cell receptor (beta chain) was detected a few times. Its antigen is still unknown. This sample is drawn from a study of CD8 T cells in ankylosing spondylitis. General observations from the study: Typical of ankylosing spondylitis blood, it appeared, was a TCR beta motif of eight highly homologous variants.

Trimming took 2 bases from V and 9 from J, leaving 17 bases between them. CDR3 length: 15 residues. Per the germline V gene, CDR1 is LGHDT and CDR2 is YNNKEL (reference sequence). From the 5' RACE reads, TCRdb called clonotypes with MiXCR, one entry per CDR3 protein. This table holds about 450,000 distinct CDR3 sequences, 25% to 30% found once. This chain uses TRBV3-1 with TRBJ2-1; possibly TRBD1 for D (5 bases). The sequence derives from a male donor with ankylosing spondylitis. Sequencing was performed on blood, either unsorted or a sorted T cell fraction (not recorded which). In DNA, the CDR3 is TGTGCCAGCAGCCAAAGCTCGACAGCCACCGGTGAGCAGTTCTTC. Encoded protein: CASSQSSTATGEQFF.